The 15 T cell receptor beta chains below come from one sample, sequenced in a study of PD-L1 blockade in urothelial cancer. Generated by immunoSEQ multiplex PCR, the TCRdb table keeps only in-frame clones and is missing some. The sample holds about 56,000 clones, 65% to 90% seen once. Sample time point: pretreatment peripheral blood. This specimen consisted of PBMCs, obtained around atezolizumab (anti-PD-L1) treatment. The receptors here all came from a man in his 70s with urothelial cancer.

This chain connects TRBV28 to TRBJ2-5; the match to TRBD2 covers 9 bases. This CDR3 is built from 15 residues. Per germline, CDR1 MDHEN and CDR2 SYDVKM. With 6 bases clipped from V and 5 bases from J, the junction kept 10 bases outside the gene matches. CDR3: CASSSGASGGETQYF. DNA for the CDR3: TGTGCCAGCAGCTCAGGGGCGAGCGGGGGGGAGACCCAGTACTTC. The variable domain in full, completed from reference TRBV28 and TRBJ2-5, reads DVKVTQSSRYLVKRTGEKVFLECVQDMDHENMFWYRQDPGLGLRLIYFSYDVKMKEKGDIPEGYSVSREKKERFSLILESASTNQTSMYLCASSSGASGGETQYFGPGTRLLVL.

The V call is TRBV7-8, the J call TRBJ2-1; 10 nucleotides line up with TRBD1. V shed 4 bases and J 12 bases; nucleotides not matched to a gene: 12. Per the germline V gene, CDR1 is SGHVS and CDR2 is FQNEAQ. This CDR3 is built from 15 residues. The CDR3 loop is CASSYGQGEGLGQFF. The DNA for the CDR3 is TGTGCCAGCAGCTACGGACAGGGGGAGGGACTTGGGCAGTTCTTC.

The chain combines TRBV19 with TRBJ1-5; D possibly corresponds to TRBD1 (5 bases). This CDR3 is built from 15 residues. V dropped 1 base and J dropped 3 bases, with 10 bases sitting between them. The V gene's germline CDR1 is LNHDA and CDR2 SQIVND (reference sequence). The CDR3 region has the DNA TGTGCCAGTAGTATAGGGGGGAGGGACAATCAGCCCCAGCATTTT. This encodes CASSIGGRDNQPQHF.

This chain links TRBV30 with TRBJ2-7; D possibly corresponds to TRBD1 (5 bases). The CDR3 contains 13 residues. The germline gives CDR1 GTSNPN, CDR2 SVGIG (reference sequence). Trimming cost V 2 bases and J 3 bases, with 11 bases left between them. In nucleotides, the CDR3 is TGTGCCTGGAGTAGTTGGGGCTTCTACGAGCAGTACTTC. Translating gives CAWSSWGFYEQYF.

The rearrangement joins TRBV19 to TRBJ2-7, with 7 bases matching TRBD2. Germline CDR1 is LNHDA and CDR2 is SQIVND (reference sequence). V gave up 3 bases and J gave up 6 bases; unmatched junction bases: 8. CDR3 length equals 14 residues. The CDR3 sequence is CASSMGRGGREQYF. The CDR3 DNA follows: TGTGCCAGTAGTATGGGGAGGGGCGGCCGCGAGCAGTACTTC.

The chain has TRBV5-1 and TRBJ2-5, with D tentatively TRBD1 (5 bases). Trimming took off 0 bases at V and 10 bases at J, with 13 bases between the two ends. CDR1 and CDR2 (germline): SGHRS, YFSETQ. This CDR3 contains 13 residues. CDR3 in DNA: TGCGCCAGCAGCTTGGCCCCCAGGACAAGCCAGTACTTC. Translating gives CASSLAPRTSQYF. The variable domain in full, with the rest retrieved from reference TRBV5-1 and TRBJ2-5, is KAGVTQTPRYLIKTRGQQVTLSCSPISGHRSVSWYQQTPGQGLQFLFEYFSETQRNKGNFPGRFSGRQFSNSRSEMNVSTLELGDSALYLCASSLAPRTSQYFGPGTRLLVL.

J is TRBJ2-5 and V is TRBV5-1; 10 nucleotides agree with TRBD2. The V segment lost 6 bases and the J segment 4 bases; nucleotides outside the gene matches: 12. The CDR3 has 16 residues. Germline CDR1 reads SGHRS; CDR2 reads YFSETQ. For the CDR3, the DNA is TGCGCCAGCACCCCAGCGGGAGGGGGGGGAGGAGAGACCCAGTACTTC. Its translation is CASTPAGGGGGETQYF.

This chain uses TRBV7-3 with TRBJ2-1, with a possible D match to TRBD2 (6 bases). The CDR3 loop spans 16 amino acids. The germline V and J ends were trimmed by 0 bases and 5 bases, with 14 bases remaining between them. Germline CDR1 is SGHTA and CDR2 is FQGTGA. The CDR3 DNA reads as TGTGCCAGCAGCTTAACGGAGGGGAGTGGCGACAATGAGCAGTTCTTC. It specifies CASSLTEGSGDNEQFF. The full variable domain, completed using reference TRBV7-3 and TRBJ2-1, is GAGVSQTPSNKVTEKGKYVELRCDPISGHTALYWYRQSLGQGPEFLIYFQGTGAADDSGLPNDRFFAVRPEGSVSTLKIQRTERGDSAVYLCASSLTEGSGDNEQFFGPGTRLTVL.

The rearrangement uses TRBV19 and TRBJ1-1; D may be TRBD1 (6 bases). The CDR3 sequence is 14 residues long. CDR1 is LNHDA, CDR2 SQIVND, per germline (reference sequence). Deletions cut 6 bases from V and 0 bases from J, with 11 bases between. CDR3 region: CASSPTGLNTEAFF. CDR3 bases: TGTGCCAGTAGCCCGACAGGACTGAACACTGAAGCTTTCTTT.

The chain couples TRBV5-1 to TRBJ2-2, with 7 bases aligning to TRBD1. V shed 3 bases and J 1 base; nucleotides not matched to a gene: 3. The germline gives CDR1 SGHRS, CDR2 YFSETQ. The CDR3 extends over 15 amino acids. The CDR3 DNA follows: TGCGCCAGCAGCTCGGGACAGATGAACACCGGGGAGCTGTTTTTT. Protein sequence: CASSSGQMNTGELFF. The variable domain in full, with the rest retrieved from reference TRBV5-1 and TRBJ2-2, is KAGVTQTPRYLIKTRGQQVTLSCSPISGHRSVSWYQQTPGQGLQFLFEYFSETQRNKGNFPGRFSGRQFSNSRSEMNVSTLELGDSALYLCASSSGQMNTGELFFGEGSRLTVL.

The genes are TRBV7-2 and TRBJ2-1, with D possibly matching TRBD1 (6 bases). The germline V and J ends were trimmed by 4 bases and 6 bases, with 10 bases remaining between them. The CDR3 is 13 amino acids. In germline, CDR1 is SGHTA, CDR2 FQGNSA. The CDR3 region is CASSSLGGNEQFF. For the CDR3, the DNA is TGTGCCAGCAGCTCCCTAGGGGGCAATGAGCAGTTCTTC.

The chain carries TRBV6-1 and TRBJ1-5, with D hard to call. Germline CDR1 reads MNHNS; CDR2 reads SASEGT. The CDR3 contains 15 residues. The V end was cut by 4 bases, the J end by 0 bases, with 10 bases between. CDR3 DNA sequence: TGTGCCAGCAGTGTAACAAGTTATAGCAATCAGCCCCAGCATTTT. Residues: CASSVTSYSNQPQHF.

The chain has TRBV19 and TRBJ2-7; weak D call: TRBD2 (5 bases). V shed 8 bases and J shed 2 bases, with 16 bases lying between them. This CDR3 is 14 amino acids long. Germline V gene data show CDR1 as LNHDA and CDR2 as SQIVND (reference sequence). In DNA, the CDR3 is TGTGCCAGTTCCCCTGAGGGATTCACCTACGAGCAGTACTTC. It yields the protein CASSPEGFTYEQYF. The full variable domain, in which reference TRBV19 and TRBJ2-7 provide the parts outside the CDR3, is DGGITQSPKYLFRKEGQNVTLSCEQNLNHDAMYWYRQDPGQGLRLIYYSQIVNDFQKGDIAEGYSVSREKKESFPLTVTSAQKNPTAFYLCASSPEGFTYEQYFGPGTRLTVT.

The chain links TRBV5-6 to TRBJ2-5; TRBD2 might be the D (6 bases). The germline V gene has CDR1 SGHDT and CDR2 YYEEEE. V shed 4 bases and J shed 5 bases, with 15 bases lying between them. The CDR3 runs to 14 residues. The CDR3 here is CASSGRTSRETQYF. The CDR3 DNA follows: TGTGCCAGCAGCGGGAGGACCTCCCGGGAGACCCAGTACTTC.

CDR3 DNA sequence: TGTGCCAGCAGTGATGGGGGGGGAGTGAACGAGCAGTACTTC. Translating gives CASSDGGGVNEQYF. The chain employs TRBV2 and TRBJ2-7, with 7 bases lining up with TRBD2. In germline, CDR1 is SNHLY, CDR2 FYNNEI. The length of the CDR3 is 14 residues. Germline trimming cut 3 bases from V and 5 bases from J; bases unmatched to any gene: 7. The entire variable domain, with the rest obtained from reference TRBV2 and TRBJ2-7, is as follows: EPEVTQTPSHQVTQMGQEVILRCVPISNHLYFYWYRQILGQKVEFLVSFYNNEISEKSEIFDDQFSVERPDGSNFTLKIRSTKLEDSAMYFCASSDGGGVNEQYFGPGTRLTVT.